This T cell receptor beta chain was sequenced in a study of follicular helper T cells after annual influenza vaccination. Study-wide findings and caveats: Yearly vaccinations repeatedly recalled conserved clonotypes in ICOS+CD38+ cTfh. Change in circulating plasmablasts correlated with ICOS+CD38+ cTfh clonality change.

The CDR3 runs 15 residues. Germline assignment: CDR1 KGHSH and CDR2 LQKENI. V lost 0 bases to trimming and J lost 5 bases; unmatched junction nucleotides: 2. The method was immunoSEQ multiplex PCR; TCRdb's version includes in-frame clones alone and lacks a portion of them. Of roughly 5,000 clones listed, more than 70% are singletons. Time point of the sample: 2015-2016 season, 7 days after influenza vaccination. Sorted cTfh were non-naive CD4+CXCR5+PD-1+, either ICOS+CD38+ or ICOS-CD38-. As concerns this clone: What it binds is unknown.

The sample consisted of CXCR5+ CD38- circulating T follicular helper cells from blood, taken 7 days after influenza vaccination. Subset of the sample: circulating Tfh, non-naive CD4+CXCR5+PD-1+ (ICOS+CD38+ or ICOS-CD38-). The TCR sequence derives from an adult who received the influenza vaccine. The rearrangement links TRBV18 to TRBJ1-4; 8 positions agree with TRBD1. CDR3 sequence: CASSPPGQANEKLFF. Written as DNA, the CDR3 is TGTGCCAGCTCACCACCGGGACAGGCGAATGAAAAACTGTTTTTT.